This T cell receptor (beta chain) is from a study of blood T cell repertoires in COVID-19. Study background: Samples representing acute and convalescent COVID-19 were sourced from the United States, Italy and Spain. T cells, B-cell-depleted T cells, or PBMCs provided the cDNA or gDNA that served as material.

V dropped 4 bases and J dropped 8; count of bases not matched to a gene: 7. In germline, CDR1 is SQVTM, CDR2 ANQGSEA. The CDR3 spans 12 residues. As originally analysed: Amplification of reference gene primers was used by the study to estimate nucleated cell counts. Repertoires were generated with immunoSEQ multiplex PCR, while TCRdb's copy carries only in-frame clones and drops some. Clonal size and the V and J genes are those of that table, whereas D and trimming came from the DNA. The table records some 70,000 clones, about nine tenths of them present only once. The specimen sequenced was peripheral blood. This receptor was taken from a woman between 70 and 85 years old with acute or convalescent COVID-19. The J gene is TRBJ1-2, the V gene TRBV29-1; the match to TRBD1 covers 7 bases. CDR3 in amino acids: CSVGQGVLGYTF. For the CDR3, the DNA is TGCAGCGTTGGGCAGGGGGTTTTGGGCTACACCTTC.